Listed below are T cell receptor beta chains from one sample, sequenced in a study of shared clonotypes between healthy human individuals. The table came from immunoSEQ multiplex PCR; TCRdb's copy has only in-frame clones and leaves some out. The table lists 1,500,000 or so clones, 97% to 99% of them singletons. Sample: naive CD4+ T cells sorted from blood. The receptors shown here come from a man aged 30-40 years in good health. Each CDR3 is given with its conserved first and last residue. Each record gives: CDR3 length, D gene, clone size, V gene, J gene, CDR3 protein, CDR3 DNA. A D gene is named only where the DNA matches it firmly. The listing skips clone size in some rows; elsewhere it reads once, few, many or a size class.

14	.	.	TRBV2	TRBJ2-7	CASRSTGPSYEQYF	TGTGCCAGCCGAAGCACAGGACCTTCCTACGAGCAGTACTTC
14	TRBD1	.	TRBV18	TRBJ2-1	CASSIPGGTNEQFF	TGTGCCAGCTCAATCCCAGGGGGCACGAATGAGCAGTTCTTC
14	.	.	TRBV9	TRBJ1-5	CASSVAPADQPQHF	TGTGCCAGCAGCGTAGCACCGGCGGATCAGCCCCAGCATTTT
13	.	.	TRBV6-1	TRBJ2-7	CASSGRPAYEQYF	TGTGCCAGCAGTGGGCGACCCGCTTACGAGCAGTACTTC
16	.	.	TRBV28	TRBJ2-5	CASSQGHRMGQETQYF	TGTGCCAGCAGCCAGGGACACCGAATGGGACAAGAGACCCAGTACTTC
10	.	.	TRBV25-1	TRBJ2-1	CASRLNEQFF	TGTGCCAGCCGGTTAAATGAGCAGTTCTTC
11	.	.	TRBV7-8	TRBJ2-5	CASSISETQYF	TGTGCCAGCAGCATTTCTGAGACCCAGTACTTC
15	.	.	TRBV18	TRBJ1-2	CASSPFVQPNYGYTF	TGTGCCAGCTCACCATTTGTCCAGCCTAACTATGGCTACACCTTC
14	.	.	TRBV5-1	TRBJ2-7	CASSLEGNPYEQYF	TGCGCCAGCAGCTTGGAAGGGAACCCCTACGAGCAGTACTTC
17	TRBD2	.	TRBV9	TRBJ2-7	CASSPRTSGSVWYEQYF	TGTGCCAGCAGCCCCCGGACTAGCGGGAGTGTGTGGTACGAGCAGTACTTC
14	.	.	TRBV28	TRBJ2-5	CASSFGVVRETQYF	TGTGCCAGCAGTTTCGGGGTAGTCAGGGAGACCCAGTACTTC
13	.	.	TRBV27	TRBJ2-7	CASSRTESYEQYF	TGTGCCAGCAGTCGGACGGAGTCCTACGAGCAGTACTTC
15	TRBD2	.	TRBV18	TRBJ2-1	CASSILTGTRDEQFF	TGTGCCAGCTCTATACTGACCGGGACTAGGGATGAGCAGTTCTTC
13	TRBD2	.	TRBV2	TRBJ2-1	CASSVRGGNEQFF	TGTGCCAGCAGTGTAAGGGGAGGGAATGAGCAGTTCTTC
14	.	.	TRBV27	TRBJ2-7	CASSLSGHSYEQYF	TGTGCCAGCAGTTTATCTGGTCACTCCTACGAGCAGTACTTC
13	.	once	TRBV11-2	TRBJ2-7	CASSFLGVYEQYF	TGTGCCAGCAGCTTTTTGGGGGTATACGAGCAGTACTTC
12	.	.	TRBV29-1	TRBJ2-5	CSVVPTQETQYF	TGCAGCGTTGTCCCGACGCAAGAGACCCAGTACTTC
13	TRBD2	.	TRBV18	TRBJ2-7	CASSPREGNEQYF	TGTGCCAGCTCACCACGGGAGGGTAACGAGCAGTACTTC
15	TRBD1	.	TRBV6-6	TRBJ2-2	CASSLTGPNTGELFF	TGTGCCAGCAGCCTGACAGGGCCGAACACCGGGGAGCTGTTTTTT
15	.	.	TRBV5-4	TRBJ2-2	CASSWQTANTGELFF	TGTGCCAGCAGCTGGCAGACAGCGAACACCGGGGAGCTGTTTTTT
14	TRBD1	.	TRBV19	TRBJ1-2	CASSPDRVSYGYTF	TGTGCCAGTAGTCCAGACAGGGTGAGCTATGGCTACACCTTC
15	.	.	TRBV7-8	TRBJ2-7	CASSLDGAHPYEQYF	TGTGCCAGCAGCTTGGATGGGGCGCACCCCTACGAGCAGTACTTC
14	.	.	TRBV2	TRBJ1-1	CASSEAGRWSEAFF	TGTGCCAGCAGTGAAGCGGGTAGGTGGTCTGAAGCTTTCTTT
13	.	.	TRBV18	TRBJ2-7	CASSPPSVYEQYF	TGTGCCAGCTCACCACCTTCAGTCTACGAGCAGTACTTC
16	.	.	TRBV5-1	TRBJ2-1	CASSPSELGAYNEQFF	TGCGCCAGCAGCCCATCTGAGTTAGGGGCCTACAATGAGCAGTTCTTC
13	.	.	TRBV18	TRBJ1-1	CASSPNPNTEAFF	TGTGCCAGCTCACCAAACCCCAACACTGAAGCTTTCTTT
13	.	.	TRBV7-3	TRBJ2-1	CASSLTGHNEQFF	TGTGCCAGCAGCTTAACGGGGCACAATGAGCAGTTCTTC
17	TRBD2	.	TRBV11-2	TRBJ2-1	CASSRRETSGIYNEQFF	TGTGCCAGCAGCCGTCGTGAGACTAGCGGGATCTACAATGAGCAGTTCTTC
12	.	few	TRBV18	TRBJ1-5	CASSPPNQPQHF	TGTGCCAGCTCACCACCTAATCAGCCCCAGCATTTT
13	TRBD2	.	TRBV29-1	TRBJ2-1	CSVAGRASNEQFF	TGCAGCGTTGCCGGGAGGGCCTCCAATGAGCAGTTCTTC
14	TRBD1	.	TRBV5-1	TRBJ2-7	CASSLEGALPEQYF	TGCGCCAGCAGCTTGGAGGGGGCCCTACCAGAGCAGTACTTC
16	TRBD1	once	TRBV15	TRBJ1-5	CATSRDKGTGNQPQHF	TGTGCCACCAGCAGAGATAAAGGGACAGGGAATCAGCCCCAGCATTTT
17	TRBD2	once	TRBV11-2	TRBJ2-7	CASSLGTSGRLGNEQYF	TGTGCCAGCAGCTTAGGGACTAGCGGGAGGTTGGGTAACGAGCAGTACTTC
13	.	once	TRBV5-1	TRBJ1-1	CASSYDQNTEAFF	TGCGCCAGCAGCTACGACCAGAACACTGAAGCTTTCTTT
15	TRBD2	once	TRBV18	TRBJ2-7	CASSPDLLAEYEQYF	TGTGCCAGCTCACCAGATCTCCTAGCGGAATACGAGCAGTACTTC
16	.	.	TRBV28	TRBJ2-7	CASSPPGFAPNYEQYF	TGTGCCAGCAGCCCACCGGGTTTTGCGCCAAACTACGAGCAGTACTTC
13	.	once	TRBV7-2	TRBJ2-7	CASSLVPGYEQYF	TGTGCCAGCAGCTTAGTCCCGGGATACGAGCAGTACTTC
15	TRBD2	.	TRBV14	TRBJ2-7	CASSPSGSPAYEQYF	TGTGCCAGCAGCCCTAGCGGGAGCCCCGCCTACGAGCAGTACTTC
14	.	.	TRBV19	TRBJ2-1	CASSIGVGSDEQFF	TGTGCCAGTAGTATAGGGGTAGGCTCGGATGAGCAGTTCTTC
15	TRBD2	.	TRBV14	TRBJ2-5	CASSLIGTSVGTQYF	TGTGCCAGCAGCCTCATCGGTACTAGCGTGGGGACCCAGTACTTC
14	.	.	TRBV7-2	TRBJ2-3	CASNPTGGTDTQYF	TGTGCCAGCAACCCTACCGGAGGTACAGATACGCAGTATTTT
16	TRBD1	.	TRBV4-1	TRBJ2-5	CASSHLDRGPQETQYF	TGCGCCAGCAGCCACCTAGACAGGGGACCCCAAGAGACCCAGTACTTC
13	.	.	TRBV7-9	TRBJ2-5	CASSRGGLETQYF	TGTGCCAGCAGCCGAGGGGGTTTAGAGACCCAGTACTTC
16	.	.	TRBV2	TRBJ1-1	CASSDSVGGLNTEAFF	TGTGCCAGCAGTGATTCGGTGGGGGGTTTGAACACTGAAGCTTTCTTT
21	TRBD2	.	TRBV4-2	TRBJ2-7	CASSRPTGGLAGALGNSEQYF	TGTGCCAGCAGCCGCCCTACCGGGGGACTAGCGGGAGCCCTGGGTAATTCCGAGCAGTACTTC
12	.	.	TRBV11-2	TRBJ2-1	CASSLVWIPPFF	TGTGCCAGCAGCTTAGTCTGGATACCCCCGTTCTTC
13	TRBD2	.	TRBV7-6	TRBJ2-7	CASGTSGSVEQYF	TGTGCCAGCGGGACTAGCGGGAGTGTCGAGCAGTACTTC
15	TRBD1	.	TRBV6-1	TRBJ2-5	CASSESGQKGETQYF	TGTGCCAGCAGTGAATCGGGACAGAAAGGAGAGACCCAGTACTTC
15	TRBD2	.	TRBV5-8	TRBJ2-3	CASSAGRGQSDTQYF	TGTGCCAGCAGCGCAGGGAGGGGCCAGTCAGATACGCAGTATTTT
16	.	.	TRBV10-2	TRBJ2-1	CASSERRPSSYNEQFF	TGCGCCAGCAGTGAGCGGAGACCCAGCTCCTACAATGAGCAGTTCTTC
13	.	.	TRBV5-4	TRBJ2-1	CASSLEPLSEQFF	TGTGCCAGCAGCTTGGAGCCTTTGAGTGAGCAGTTCTTC
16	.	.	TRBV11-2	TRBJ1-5	CASSPSTTWDDQPQHF	TGTGCCAGCAGCCCCAGCACCACATGGGACGATCAGCCCCAGCATTTT
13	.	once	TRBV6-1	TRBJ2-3	CASSEVGQGAQYF	TGTGCCAGCAGTGAAGTGGGTCAGGGTGCGCAGTATTTT
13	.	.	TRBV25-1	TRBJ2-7	CASRDTGTYEQYF	TGTGCCAGCAGAGACACAGGGACCTACGAGCAGTACTTC
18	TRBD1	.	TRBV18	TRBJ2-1	CASSPPGQGLAGSGEQFF	TGTGCCAGCTCACCACCGGGACAGGGGTTAGCGGGATCTGGTGAGCAGTTCTTC
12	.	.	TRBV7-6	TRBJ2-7	CASSLLGNEQYF	TGTGCCAGCAGCTTACTAGGGAACGAGCAGTACTTC
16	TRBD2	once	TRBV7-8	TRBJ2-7	CASSLIGREGLVEQYF	TGTGCCAGCAGCTTAATTGGGCGGGAGGGCCTGGTTGAGCAGTACTTC
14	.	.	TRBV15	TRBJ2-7	CATTRDKSSYEQYF	TGTGCCACCACCAGGGACAAGAGCTCCTACGAGCAGTACTTC
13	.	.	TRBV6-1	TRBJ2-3	CASSHSSADTQYF	TGTGCCAGCAGTCATTCTTCCGCAGATACGCAGTATTTT